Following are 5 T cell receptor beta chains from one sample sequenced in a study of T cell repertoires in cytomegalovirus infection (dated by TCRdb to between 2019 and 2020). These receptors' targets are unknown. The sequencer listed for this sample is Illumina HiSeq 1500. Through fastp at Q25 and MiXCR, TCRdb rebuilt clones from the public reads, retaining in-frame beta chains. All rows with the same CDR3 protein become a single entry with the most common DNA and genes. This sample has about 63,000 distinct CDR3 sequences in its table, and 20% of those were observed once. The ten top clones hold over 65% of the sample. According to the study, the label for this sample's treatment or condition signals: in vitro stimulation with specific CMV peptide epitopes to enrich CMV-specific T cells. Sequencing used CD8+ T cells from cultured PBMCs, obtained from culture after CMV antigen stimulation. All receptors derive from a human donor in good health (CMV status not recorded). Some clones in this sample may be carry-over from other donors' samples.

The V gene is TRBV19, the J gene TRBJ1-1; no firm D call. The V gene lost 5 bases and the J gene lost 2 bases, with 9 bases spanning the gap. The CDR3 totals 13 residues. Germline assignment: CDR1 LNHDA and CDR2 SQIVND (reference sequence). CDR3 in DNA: TGTGCCAGTAGTCTGGCCCCAAACACTGAAGCTTTCTTT. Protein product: CASSLAPNTEAFF.

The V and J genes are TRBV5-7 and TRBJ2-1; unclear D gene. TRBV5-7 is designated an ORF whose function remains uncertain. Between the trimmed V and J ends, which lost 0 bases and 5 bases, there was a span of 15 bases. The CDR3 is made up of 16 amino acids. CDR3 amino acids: CASSLERIPLNNEQFF. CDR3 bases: TGTGCCAGCAGCTTGGAACGGATACCGCTTAACAATGAGCAGTTCTTC.

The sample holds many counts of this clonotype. The CDR3 DNA reads as TGTGCCAGCAGCCCGACGGGCTCTCCCTACGAGCAGTACTTC. Translating gives CASSPTGSPYEQYF. The chain employs TRBV7-3 and TRBJ2-7, with no clear D. Per the germline V gene, CDR1 is SGHTA and CDR2 is FQGTGA. The ends were cut back, 5 bases at V and 2 bases at J, with 13 bases in the middle. This CDR3 is built from 14 residues.

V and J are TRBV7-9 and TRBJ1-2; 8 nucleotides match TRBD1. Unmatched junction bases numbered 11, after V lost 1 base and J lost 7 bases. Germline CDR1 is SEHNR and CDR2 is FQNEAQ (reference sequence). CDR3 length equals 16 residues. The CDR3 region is CASSLVRDRGLVGYTF. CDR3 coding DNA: TGTGCCAGCAGCTTAGTCCGAGACAGGGGCCTAGTTGGCTACACCTTC.

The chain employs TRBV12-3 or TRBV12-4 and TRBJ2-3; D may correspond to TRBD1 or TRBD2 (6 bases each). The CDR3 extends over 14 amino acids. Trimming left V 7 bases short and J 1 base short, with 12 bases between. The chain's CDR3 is CASTERGGTDTQYF. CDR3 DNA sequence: TGTGCCAGCACGGAGAGGGGGGGCACAGATACGCAGTATTTT.